Listed below are T cell receptor beta chains from one sample, sequenced in a study of Ad26.COV2.S vaccination and SARS-CoV-2 variants. Only in-frame clones appear in the TCRdb table, and some are missing; sequencing was by immunoSEQ multiplex PCR. The table includes approximately 410,000 clones, over 75% detected once. The starting material was peripheral blood, obtained in a trial of Ad26.COV2.S vaccine versus placebo. These receptors originate from a person aged 18-65 years who received the Ad26.COV2.S COVID-19 vaccine or a placebo. Both conserved end residues are part of each CDR3. Fields, in order: D gene, J gene, clone size, V gene, CDR3 protein, CDR3 DNA. The D gene is left open where the match is weak. Clone size, where shown, is once, few, many, or a class for clones that have expanded.

TRBD2,TRBJ2-7,few,TRBV6-2/TRBV6-3,CASSYTSGPNEQYF,TGTGCCAGCAGTTATACTAGCGGGCCCAACGAGCAGTACTTC
TRBD2,TRBJ2-7,.,TRBV28,CASSGRGDGVQYF,TGTGCCAGCAGTGGACGGGGGGACGGGGTGCAGTACTTC
.,TRBJ1-5,once,TRBV10-3,CAISESFRASVNQPQHF,TGTGCCATCAGTGAGTCTTTCCGGGCCAGCGTCAATCAGCCCCAGCATTTT
TRBD2,TRBJ2-5,many,TRBV3-1/TRBV3-2,CASSQEGELAGKETQYF,TGTGCCAGCAGCCAAGAGGGGGAGCTAGCGGGCAAGGAGACCCAGTACTTC
.,TRBJ2-5,.,TRBV24-1,CATSDFRVQETQYF,TGTGCCACCAGTGATTTCCGGGTACAAGAGACCCAGTACTTC
.,TRBJ2-5,.,TRBV12-3/TRBV12-4,CASSFGGEETQYF,TGTGCCAGCAGTTTTGGGGGAGAAGAGACCCAGTACTTC
.,TRBJ1-2,few,TRBV5-4,CASSSIGGMSYTF,TGTGCCAGCAGCTCTATAGGAGGTATGAGCTACACCTTC
.,TRBJ2-3,.,TRBV6-5,CASAMSGSTDTQYF,TGTGCCAGCGCGATGTCGGGGAGCACAGATACGCAGTATTTT
TRBD2,TRBJ2-1,.,TRBV2,CASSLGLAGAPYNEQFF,TGTGCCAGCAGTCTGGGACTAGCGGGGGCCCCCTACAATGAGCAGTTCTTC
.,TRBJ2-3,.,TRBV5-1,CASSSGDGPLATDTQYF,TGCGCCAGCAGCTCGGGGGACGGGCCACTAGCCACAGATACGCAGTATTTT
.,TRBJ1-6,.,TRBV9,CASSPEGLTYNSPLHF,TGTGCCAGCAGCCCAGAAGGGTTAACATATAATTCACCCCTCCACTTT
.,TRBJ2-3,.,TRBV5-1,CASSLDRDPNTDTQYF,TGCGCCAGCAGCTTGGACAGAGACCCTAACACAGATACGCAGTATTTT
.,TRBJ2-2,.,TRBV5-6,CASSPRTLMAGELFF,TGTGCCAGCAGCCCGAGGACCCTCATGGCCGGGGAGCTGTTTTTT
TRBD1,TRBJ1-1,.,TRBV6-5,CASRLGTGWTEAFF,TGTGCCAGCAGACTTGGGACAGGGTGGACTGAAGCTTTCTTT
.,TRBJ2-1,.,TRBV11-2,CASSYSGSYNEQFF,TGTGCCAGCAGTTATAGCGGCTCCTACAATGAGCAGTTCTTC
.,TRBJ1-3,.,TRBV19,CATQQGGNTIYF,TGTGCCACCCAACAGGGTGGAAACACCATATATTTT
TRBD2,TRBJ2-3,.,TRBV29-1,CSVEVGGGTDTQYF,TGCAGCGTTGAAGTCGGGGGGGGCACAGATACGCAGTATTTT
.,TRBJ1-2,.,TRBV10-3,CAISESEGIRVYGYTF,TGTGCCATCAGTGAGTCCGAGGGGATAAGAGTCTATGGCTACACCTTC
TRBD1,TRBJ1-2,.,TRBV30,CAGPRDRGIGYTF,TGTGCCGGACCCCGGGACAGGGGGATCGGCTACACCTTC
TRBD1,TRBJ1-1,.,TRBV28,CASSSDRILEAFF,TGTGCCAGCAGTTCGGACAGGATACTTGAAGCTTTCTTT
TRBD1,TRBJ2-7,once,TRBV6-5,CASSYRTGNFYEQYF,TGTGCCAGCAGTTACAGGACAGGCAATTTCTACGAGCAGTACTTC
.,TRBJ2-7,.,TRBV6-5,CASSYSGANSYEQYF,TGTGCCAGCAGTTACTCAGGGGCTAACTCCTACGAGCAGTACTTC
.,TRBJ1-2,.,TRBV29-1,CSENTGGRYGYTF,TGCAGCGAAAATACAGGAGGGAGATATGGCTACACCTTC
TRBD1,TRBJ1-4,.,TRBV13,CASSSLDRENEKLFF,TGTGCCAGCAGCTCCTTGGACAGGGAGAATGAAAAACTGTTTTTT
.,TRBJ2-1,.,TRBV12-3/TRBV12-4,CASSPRANEQFF,TGTGCCAGCAGTCCCAGAGCGAATGAGCAGTTCTTC
TRBD1,TRBJ1-5,.,TRBV10-1,CASSESGDSQPQHF,TGCGCCAGCAGTGAGTCAGGGGACAGTCAGCCCCAGCATTTT
.,TRBJ2-5,.,TRBV2,CASRGDQETQYF,TGTGCCAGCAGGGGAGACCAAGAGACCCAGTACTTC